A single sample is the source of the 17 T cell receptor beta chains below, sequenced in a study of T-cell memory formation after mild COVID-19. TCRdb called the 5' RACE reads again in MiXCR, with one record for every CDR3 protein. The sample records around 390,000 distinct CDR3 sequences, 16% being singletons. The sample taken for sequencing was PBMCs or a T cell subset sorted from them (not recorded which). Receptors were obtained from a young man who had mild COVID-19 (a few samples of this study predate the infection). Cell type and time point are not known.

This chain joins TRBV7-9 and TRBJ2-2, with TRBD2 as a possible D gene (5 bases). Germline V gene data show CDR1 as SEHNR and CDR2 as FQNEAQ (reference sequence). CDR3 length: 15 residues. The V end was cut by 4 bases, the J end by 3 bases, with 12 bases between. The CDR3 spells CASSSGAGYTGELFF. DNA for the CDR3: TGTGCCAGCAGCTCCGGCGCGGGTTACACCGGGGAGCTGTTTTTT.

This chain uses TRBV10-3 with TRBJ2-2, with 9 bases matching TRBD2. After removal of 7 bases from V and 0 bases from J, the junction contained 9 bases not matched to a gene. Germline V gene sequence: CDR1 ENHRY, CDR2 SYGVKD. CDR3 size: 17 residues. In DNA form, the CDR3 reads TGTGCCATCACCAAGGGAGCGGGGGGACCGAACACCGGGGAGCTGTTTTTT. Translating it yields CAITKGAGGPNTGELFF.

This clonotype was detected only a few times. The rearrangement uses TRBV7-9 and TRBJ2-5; 10 bases line up with TRBD2. CDR3 size: 19 residues. V shed 5 bases and J 2 bases; nucleotides not matched to a gene: 17. Per the germline V gene, CDR1 is SEHNR and CDR2 is FQNEAQ (reference sequence). CDR3 DNA sequence: TGTGCCAGCAGCCGATTAAAGATGGTAGCGGGGGGATGGCAAGAGACCCAGTACTTC. This sequence encodes CASSRLKMVAGGWQETQYF.

The genes are TRBV11-3 and TRBJ1-1; no reliable D call. Germline CDR1 is SGHNT and CDR2 is YENEEA. The CDR3 spans 14 residues. Trimming took 4 bases from V and 1 from J, leaving 10 bases between them. CDR3 sequence (DNA): TGTGCCAGCAGCTCGTCCAGGAAGAACACTGAAGCTTTCTTT. Translating gives CASSSSRKNTEAFF.

This chain uses TRBV20-1 with TRBJ2-5, with D possibly called TRBD1 or TRBD2 (5 bases each). V was clipped by 1 base and J by 4 bases, with 25 bases between them. The CDR3 has 18 residues. Germline V gene sequence: CDR1 DFQATT, CDR2 SNEGSKA (reference sequence). The CDR3 region has the DNA TGCAGTGCTAGAGGCCGAGGGGTATCCCGCGACGTCCCAGAGACCCAGTACTTC. This codes for CSARGRGVSRDVPETQYF.

The CDR3 here is CASSEYTGDYGYTF. The CDR3 region has the DNA TGTGCCAGCAGTGAATATACAGGGGACTATGGCTACACCTTC. V and J are TRBV25-1 and TRBJ1-2; 7 bases align to TRBD1. The CDR3 spans 14 residues. Trimming cost V 0 bases and J 3 bases; bases outside gene matches: 1. Germline values: CDR1 MGHDK, CDR2 SYGVNS.

This chain joins TRBV4-3 and TRBJ1-2; D remains ambiguous. The CDR3 is 16 amino acids. The V end lost 0 bases, the J end lost 3 bases, and 14 bases lay between the germline ends. Germline V gene sequence: CDR1 LGHNA, CDR2 YSLEER. CDR3 bases: TGCGCCAGCAGCCAAGATAAGACAAGGAGCTACTATGGCTACACCTTC. It specifies CASSQDKTRSYYGYTF.

This clonotype was seen only a few times. This chain joins TRBV9 and TRBJ2-1; 7 bases align to TRBD2. J gave up 8 bases and V 0 bases, and 8 bases lay outside the gene matches. This CDR3 region has 15 residues. From germline, CDR1 is SGDLS and CDR2 YYNGEE. The CDR3 region has the DNA TGTGCCAGCAGCGTAGGGACTAGTGCCTCGTATGAGCAGTTCTTC. It specifies CASSVGTSASYEQFF.

The chain recombines TRBV15 with TRBJ1-5; TRBD1 matches at 7 bases. Trimming took 5 bases from V and 0 from J; bases not matched to a gene: 4. CDR1 and CDR2 (germline): LNHNV, YYDKDF (reference sequence). The CDR3 is 15 residues long. In nucleotides, the CDR3 is TGTGCCACCAGCCCAGGGGGGCGTAGCAATCAGCCCCAGCATTTT. It codes for CATSPGGRSNQPQHF.

This clonotype was seen only a few times. V gene TRBV4-1 combines with J gene TRBJ1-5, with D possibly matching TRBD1 (5 bases). This CDR3 comprises 13 residues. Trimming took off 3 bases at V and 4 bases at J, with 7 bases between the two ends. Germline lookup yields CDR1 MGHRA and CDR2 YSYEKL. This CDR3 reads CASSHHRNQPQHF. The CDR3, as DNA: TGCGCCAGCAGCCACCACAGGAATCAGCCCCAGCATTTT.

The rearrangement links TRBV14 to TRBJ1-2; 7 bases fit TRBD1. V lost 4 bases to trimming and J lost 7 bases; unmatched junction nucleotides: 6. Germline V lookup: CDR1 SGHDN, CDR2 FVKESK. The CDR3 is 13 amino acids. The DNA for the CDR3 is TGTGCCAGCAGCCTAGACAGGGATCTTGGCTACACCTTC. Translating it yields CASSLDRDLGYTF.

The chain links TRBV15 to TRBJ2-1; 7 positions match TRBD1. After removal of 1 base from V and 5 bases from J, the junction contained 5 bases not matched to a gene. The CDR3 covers 15 residues. From germline, CDR1 is LNHNV and CDR2 YYDKDF (reference sequence). The CDR3 loop reads CATSRVGDRNNEQFF. The CDR3, as DNA: TGTGCCACCAGCAGAGTGGGGGACAGAAACAATGAGCAGTTCTTC.

The chain uses TRBV20-1 and TRBJ1-1; 9 bases align to TRBD1. The junction had 12 bases not matched to a gene; V was cut back by 0 bases and J by 4 bases. The CDR3 contains 17 residues. Germline V gives CDR1 DFQATT, CDR2 SNEGSKA (reference sequence). The CDR3 DNA follows: TGCAGTGCTAGAGACCGCACCCTCGGGACAGGGCTCACTGAAGCTTTCTTT. Residues: CSARDRTLGTGLTEAFF.

V gene TRBV27 combines with J gene TRBJ2-3; D uncertain. Germline V gene data show CDR1 as MNHEY and CDR2 as SMNVEV (reference sequence). The V end was cut by 6 bases, the J end by 1 base, with 11 bases between. CDR3 length: 14 residues. The DNA for the CDR3 is TGTGCCAGCAGACCGGGTTTCCGCACAGATACGCAGTATTTT. Translated: CASRPGFRTDTQYF.

The chain's CDR3 is CASSLVNNIQYF. The CDR3 nucleotides are TGTGCCAGCAGCTTAGTAAATAACATTCAGTACTTC. The chain combines TRBV7-6 with TRBJ2-4; D remains ambiguous. This CDR3 is 12 amino acids long. CDR1 and CDR2 from the germline V gene are SGHVS and FNYEAQ. V shed 1 base and J shed 7 bases, with 5 bases lying between them.

This clonotype was counted only a few times. This chain connects TRBV7-9 to TRBJ2-7; TRBD1 matches at 9 bases. CDR3 length: 12 residues. Germline CDR1 reads SEHNR; CDR2 reads FQNEAQ (reference sequence). After removal of 4 bases from V and 9 bases from J, the junction contained 4 bases not matched to a gene. The CDR3 DNA sequence: TGTGCCAGCAGCTCCACAGGGGGCGGGCAGTACTTC. Translating it yields CASSSTGGGQYF. The whole variable domain, filled in from reference TRBV7-9 and TRBJ2-7, reads DTGVSQNPRHKITKRGQNVTFRCDPISEHNRLYWYRQTLGQGPEFLTYFQNEAQLEKSRLLSDRFSAERPKGSFSTLEIQRTEQGDSAMYLCASSSTGGGQYFGPGTRLTVT.

The chain has TRBV18 and TRBJ1-1; the match to TRBD1 covers 7 bases. V was pared by 0 bases and J by 7 bases, with 5 bases of the junction left unmatched. From germline, CDR1 is KGHSH and CDR2 LQKENI. CDR3 length: 14 residues. The CDR3 loop is CASSPPGQRVEAFF. The CDR3, as DNA: TGTGCCAGCTCACCACCGGGACAGCGGGTTGAAGCTTTCTTT.